The following is a T cell receptor beta chain sequence with its context. Antigen: not known. As the method of synthesis, 5'RACE template switching with UMIs yielded TCR beta cDNA. TCRdb derives one entry per CDR3 protein from the 5' RACE reads, leaving out DNA. The table lists approximately 6,000 distinct CDR3 sequences. These data are taken from a study of T cells expressing NK-cell markers. The overall study: In sorted CD3+CD56+NKG2C+, CD3+CD56+NKG2C- and CD3+CD56-NKG2C+ T cells, TCR beta repertoires were obtained. Points from the study as a whole: For five or six donors, the dominant NKG2C+ clonotypes made up roughly 1.0-7.0% of their CD8+ T cells. The HCMV specificity of the expanded NKG2C+ T cell clones stayed unresolved.

The CDR3 sequence is 15 residues long. Germline CDR1 SGHAT, CDR2 FQNNGV. The chain recombines TRBV11-2 with TRBJ2-3; TCRdb names TRBD2, which stays unverified in the absence of DNA. The sequencing sample was made of blood T cells: a sorted CD56 or NKG2C T cell subset, CD4+ or CD8+ T cells, or bulk PBMC T cells (not recorded which). The clonotype comes from a man younger than 30 in good health. The CDR3 sequence: CASSLVTSGADTQYF.